This T cell receptor (beta chain) was profiled in a study of cytomegalovirus exposure and HLA in healthy donors. Vbeta (60) and Jbeta (13) primers were used in the PCR. The repertoire was sequenced with immunoSEQ multiplex PCR; TCRdb's copy has only in-frame clones and lacks some. The table records roughly 100,000 clones, over 9.5% of them present only once. The CDR3 contains 16 residues. Germline V gene data show CDR1 as PRHDT and CDR2 as FYEKMQ (reference sequence). After removal of 0 bases from V and 6 bases from J, the junction contained 9 bases not matched to a gene. This clone was seen a handful of times.

The rearrangement joins TRBV13 to TRBJ2-7, with 9 bases matching TRBD2. Material: PBMCs. The source is a man aged 40-50 years in good health and CMV-seropositive. The CDR3 nucleotides are TGTGCCAGCAGCTTAGGGGGGGGGACTAGCTGGTCCGAGCAGTACTTC. This codes for CASSLGGGTSWSEQYF.